This T cell receptor (beta chain) was identified during a study of blood T cells in healthy people across ages. Overall study findings and caveats: In these data, TCR beta diversity tracked strongly with naive T cell percentage.

In regard to this clonotype: What it binds is unknown. A read error may be the cause here, since a much bigger clone is one base away.

The donors, aged 6 to 90, were healthy Caucasians from Russia. It was with a sample-barcoded 5' primer and a J-beta primer mix that a second PCR of roughly 7 to 12 cycles was run. Each single sample gave us at least 2.5 million CDR3-containing paired-end reads. TCRdb re-called the 5' RACE reads with MiXCR, one entry per CDR3 protein. The top ten hold less than 20% of the sample, which has about 640,000 distinct CDR3 sequences, about 28% seen once. CDR1 is SGHTA, CDR2 FQGNSA, per germline. CDR3 size: 14 residues. The source material was blood. This chain uses TRBV7-2 with TRBJ2-7; D uncertain. The receptor comes from a woman of 80 years or more in good health. The CDR3 nucleotides are TGTGCTAATAAGGAGAGGTCCTCCTACAATGAGCAGTACTTC. Residues: CANKERSSYNEQYF.